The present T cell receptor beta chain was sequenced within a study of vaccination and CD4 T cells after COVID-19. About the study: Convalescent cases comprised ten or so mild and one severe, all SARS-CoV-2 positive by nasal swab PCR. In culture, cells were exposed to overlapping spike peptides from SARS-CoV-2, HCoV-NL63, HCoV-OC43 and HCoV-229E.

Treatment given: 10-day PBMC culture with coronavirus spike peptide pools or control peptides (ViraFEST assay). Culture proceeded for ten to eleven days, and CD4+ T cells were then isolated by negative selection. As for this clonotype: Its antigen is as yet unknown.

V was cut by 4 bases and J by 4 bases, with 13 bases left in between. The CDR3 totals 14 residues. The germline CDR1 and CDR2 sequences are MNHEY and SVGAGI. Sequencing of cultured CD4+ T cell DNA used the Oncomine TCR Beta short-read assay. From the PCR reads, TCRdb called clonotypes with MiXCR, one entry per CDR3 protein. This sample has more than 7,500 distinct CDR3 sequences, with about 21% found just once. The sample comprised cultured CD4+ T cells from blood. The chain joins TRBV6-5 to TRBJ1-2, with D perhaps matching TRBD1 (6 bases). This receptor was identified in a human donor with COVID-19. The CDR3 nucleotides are TGTGCCAGCAGTTTCAACAGGGCTCCCTATGGCTACACCTTC. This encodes CASSFNRAPYGYTF.